One TCR beta chain is described in this entry. This clonotype appeared a few times. Its recognized antigen is unknown. No much larger clonotype is one base removed from it; base qualities were not supplied. This sample stems from a study of T cells in Graves' hyperthyroidism and ophthalmopathy (dated by TCRdb to the late 2010s). Concerning the study at large: TCR V-J signatures able to tell the groups apart were searched for in a discovery cohort of around 95 patients, of whom under 45 had Graves' ophthalmopathy and around 57 had stable Graves' hyperthyroidism. An independent validation cohort of around 19 hyperthyroidism patients and 17 patients who later progressed to ophthalmopathy tested prospective prediction of ophthalmopathy. The roughly 90 discovery patients were divided at random into training and test sets in a 7:3 ratio. In addition, the study compared T-cell repertoires in thyroid tissue and in blood from a handful of Graves' hyperthyroidism patients. After blood sampling, hyperthyroidism patients were treated with methimazole at a starting dose of 30 mg daily, and ophthalmopathy patients were treated with high-dose intravenous methylprednisolone. According to the paper, TCR Vbeta CDR3 sequencing was carried out on more than 120 peripheral blood samples, which came from approximately 41 ophthalmopathy, fewer than 80 hyperthyroidism and about 17 progressor patients.

The TCR beta CDR3 regions were amplified from RNA transcripts. The TCR CDR3 was subjected to a first round of RT-PCR using the HTBI primer set and the Qiagen OneStep RT-PCR kit. The libraries were constructed in a second round of multiplex PCR and then size-selected and purified. Sequencing of the libraries was done on an Illumina HiSeq2000 using paired-end 100 bp reads. Per the source publication's procedure: SOAPnuke was used to process the raw data, throwing out any read that contained adapters or uncalled bases, had a mean Phred below 15, or lacked an exact constant-primer or identifier match. High-quality paired reads were merged with COPE v1.2.5, and unique nucleotide sequences were defined as clonotypes. Clonotypes were aligned to IMGT TRBV, TRBD and TRBJ reference segments using MiTCR v1.1. The analysis was restricted to V-J combinations with a frequency above 0.0001, which together covered 99.2% of the repertoires. A TCS score was defined as the ratio of F50 (clonal expansion) to E x V (chaos), with BLOSUM62-based TCRdist applied between CDR3 peptides within each V-J. Welch's t-statistics and random forest reduced roughly 540 V-J features to 13, which were used in a naive Bayes classifier (R e1071). The Morisita-Horn index was used to measure how similar the thyroid and blood repertoires were. The raw public reads went through TCRdb reprocessing: fastp at Q25, MiXCR clone calling, in-frame beta chains kept. CDR3 protein duplicates are merged, each entry listing the most common genes and DNA. TCRdb's processing, not the authors', yielded these V and J calls. The sample profile shows over 650,000 distinct CDR3 sequences; less than 45% of them were found once. Less than 9% of the sample rests with the top ten.

Findings and caveats that apply to the study as a whole: Sample size was not statistically predetermined, and blinding of investigators to group allocation was not performed. In cross-validation, a model built on a 13 V-J signature told ophthalmopathy apart from stable hyperthyroidism with 87.88% sensitivity and around 84% specificity, and in testing the same model reached 80%/75%. During validation, the model predicted progression to ophthalmopathy a median of around 6 months ahead of onset, with around 70% sensitivity and 72% to 85% specificity. Most expanded thyroid clonotypes (frequency above 0.001) were also detected in blood, a finding suggesting that blood repertoires may reflect thyroid immune responses.

Any patient with an uncontrolled infection, another autoimmune disease, pregnancy or lactation was excluded. Clinical symptoms, serum thyroxine and TRAb, thyroid ultrasound, and orbital computed tomography formed the basis for the diagnoses. Total RNA was extracted using Trizol reagent, and RNA quality was assessed on an Agilent 2100 Bioanalyzer. The clonotype comes from an adult man with Graves' disease, either hyperthyroidism or ophthalmopathy (not recorded which). The sequencing sample was made of peripheral blood or thyroid tissue (not recorded which).

This receptor carries the CDR3 CASSDREQGYEQYF. The DNA is TGTGCCAGCAGCGATAGAGAACAGGGTTACGAGCAGTACTTC. Rearrangement joined TRBV7-2 to TRBJ2-7, and possibly TRBD1, on 6 matching bases. V and J lose 5 bases and 4 bases, and a span of 15 bases separates them. The CDR3 holds 14 amino acids from the cysteine to the phenylalanine. Only the CDR3 portion is preserved as DNA: 42 bases, with reading frame beginning at the first base. CDR1 and CDR2 are drawn from the germline V gene: SGHTA, FQGNSA.